This T cell receptor beta chain is from a study of cytotoxic CD8 clonotypes in ibrutinib-treated CLL. About the study: Productive templates per sample averaged almost 260,000; productive rearrangements, 94,082. Broader study findings: Sampling of sustained-remission and progressing patients occurred at differing times.

This clone has more than one count but fewer than ten. Antigen specificity is unknown. Using immunoSEQ multiplex PCR, the repertoire was profiled, and TCRdb retains in-frame clones only, with some absent. The sample includes 45,000 to 65,000 clones, around four fifths seen only once; the top ten take roughly 22%. Trimming removed 4 bases at V and 0 bases at J, with 28 bases between. CDR3 length: 20 amino acids. The germline V gene has CDR1 SGHVS and CDR2 FNYEAQ. The chain combines TRBV7-6 with TRBJ2-7, with a possible D match to TRBD2 (5 bases). Sample: PBMCs, taken after 24 months of ibrutinib treatment. The origin of this receptor is a human donor with chronic lymphocytic leukemia. CDR3 amino acids: CASSSQAQLHLAVSSYEQYF. The CDR3 DNA reads TGTGCCAGCAGCTCCCAGGCCCAGTTACATCTAGCCGTGAGCTCCTACGAGCAGTACTTC.